The entry below gives a single T cell receptor beta chain sequence along with its context. The entry originates in a study of T cell changes during pregnancy in multiple sclerosis. The ends were cut back, 1 base at V and 2 bases at J, with 7 bases in the middle. There are 14 residues in the CDR3. Germline assignment: CDR1 SGHTA and CDR2 FQGNSA. Assay used: immunoSEQ multiplex PCR; TCRdb lists only in-frame clones, some missing. The sample lists approximately 48,000 clones, around 94% occurring once. The sample consisted of CD4+ T cells from peripheral blood mononuclear cells, taken in the second trimester of pregnancy. The gene calls are TRBV7-2 and TRBJ2-3; TRBD2 might be the D (5 bases). This TCR derives from a female donor with multiple sclerosis, enrolled in a pregnancy study. CDR3 nucleotide sequence: TGTGCCAGCAGCTTAGGCGGGCTCACAGATACGCAGTATTTT. Protein sequence: CASSLGGLTDTQYF.